The 6 T cell receptor beta chains listed next were all sequenced from one sample in a study of graft-versus-host responses after intestinal transplantation. TCRdb's copy holds only in-frame clones and misses some; the assay was immunoSEQ multiplex PCR. The sample holds over 85,000 clones, roughly 89% seen once. These receptors' antigens are unknown. Sequencing used unstimulated CD4+ T cells sorted from spleen or lymph node cells, obtained before transplant. These receptors all stem from a human donor who was the organ donor for an intestinal transplant.

The chain recombines TRBV5-6 with TRBJ2-5; D might be TRBD1 (6 bases). The CDR3 length is 15 residues. V dropped 0 bases and J dropped 11 bases, with 20 bases sitting between them. Germline V gene sequence: CDR1 SGHDT, CDR2 YYEEEE. CDR3 residues: CASSLVSLGTQEQYF. The CDR3 DNA is TGTGCCAGCAGCTTGGTTAGTCTCGGGACACAGGAGCAGTACTTC.

This clone has a single count. The chain is built from TRBV13 and TRBJ2-2; 13 bases fit TRBD2. Unmatched junction bases numbered 3, after V lost 5 bases and J lost 6 bases. Germline CDR1 and CDR2: PRHDT and FYEKMQ (reference sequence). The CDR3 totals 15 residues. The CDR3 spells CASSQTSGGAGELFF. Written as DNA, the CDR3 is TGTGCCAGCAGCCAAACTAGCGGGGGGGCCGGGGAGCTGTTTTTT.

The table lists this clone with a count of one. Its ends do not fully match the called genes, so a read error is possible. J is TRBJ2-3 and V is TRBV15, with D possibly matching TRBD1 (6 bases). The CDR3 is made up of 12 amino acids. Germline V gives CDR1 LNHNV, CDR2 YYDKDF (reference sequence). This CDR3 reads CATQGSTDTQYF. The CDR3 DNA follows: TGCGCCACCCAGGGGAGCACAGATACGCAGTATTTT.

The rearrangement uses TRBV6-5 and TRBJ2-5; TRBD2 agrees at 12 bases. The J call may be faulty, since TRBJ2-7 better matches the DNA end. CDR3 length equals 16 residues. CDR1 is MNHEY and CDR2 is SVGAGI in the germline V gene. The DNA for the CDR3 is TGTGCCAGCAGTTACCCTACTAGCGGGGGGCCCTACGAGCAGTACTTC. Translating it yields CASSYPTSGGPYEQYF.

The sample holds one count of this clone. V usage is TRBV30 and J usage is TRBJ2-7; perhaps TRBD1 as D (6 bases). V was trimmed by 3 bases and J by 2 bases, leaving 8 bases between them. CDR1 and CDR2 (germline): GTSNPN, SVGIG (reference sequence). The CDR3 runs to 12 residues. CDR3 nucleotides: TGTGCCTGGAGCCGGGACACCTACGAGCAGTACTTC. Its translation is CAWSRDTYEQYF.

The J gene is TRBJ2-7, the V gene TRBV7-2; 16 bases align to TRBD2. Germline assignment: CDR1 SGHTA and CDR2 FQGNSA. This CDR3 has 16 amino acids. Unmatched junction bases numbered 6, after V lost 6 bases and J lost 4 bases. CDR3 region: CASSSGTSGGAYEQYF. CDR3 nucleotide sequence: TGTGCCAGCAGTTCCGGGACTAGCGGGGGGGCGTACGAGCAGTACTTC.